Detailed here is one T cell receptor (beta chain). The target antigen is unknown. Peripheral blood from each donor was collected in a volume of ten milliliters. A second about 6 to 12 cycle PCR used barcoded and J-beta primers. Using its own MiXCR run on the 5' RACE reads, TCRdb lists one record per CDR3 protein. The repertoire includes 850,000 to 1,300,000 distinct CDR3 sequences, under 55% of them detected once, and approximately 17% sits in the top ten. Germline V lookup: CDR1 DFQATT, CDR2 SNEGSKA (reference sequence). Trimming took 2 bases from V and 13 from J; bases not matched to a gene: 20. The CDR3 covers 16 residues. This sample stems from a study of blood T cells in healthy people across ages. Study-wide findings and caveats: Total diversity from one million sequenced T cells was likely underestimated.

This clonotype was sampled from an older woman in good health. The sequenced sample consisted of blood. This rearrangement joins TRBV20-1 to TRBJ2-4, with 7 bases aligning to TRBD1. In nucleotides, the CDR3 is TGCAGTGCTAGAAAGTCCCTAGGGGGCAGGGGAAGGGAGCAGTACTTC. This encodes CSARKSLGGRGREQYF.